These 21 T cell receptor beta chains were all obtained from the same sample, sequenced in a study of regulatory T cells in long-lasting Graves disease. The time point is: persistent/refractory GD, antithyroid drugs over 5 years with positive TRAb. Extracted RNA from PBMCs served as the source of the TCR library. CDR3 regions were amplified by Arm-PCR using iRepertoire HTBI primers to build TCR beta libraries. TCRdb re-derived calls from the multiplex PCR reads in MiXCR, one entry per CDR3 protein. The sample lists some 430,000 distinct CDR3 sequences; 20% to 25% were seen once. The sample consisted of peripheral blood mononuclear cells (PBMCs), taken when the disease was refractory, from a patient treated with antithyroid drugs. The source is a female donor with Graves disease.

Many counts were recorded for this clonotype. The J gene is TRBJ2-2, the V gene TRBV20-1, with 13 bases aligning to TRBD2. CDR1 is DFQATT, CDR2 SNEGSKA, per germline (reference sequence). This CDR3 has 14 residues. Unmatched junction bases numbered 1, after V lost 7 bases and J lost 2 bases. The CDR3 loop reads CSGLAGGNTGELFF. The CDR3 DNA reads as TGCAGTGGACTAGCGGGAGGCAACACCGGGGAGCTGTTTTTT.

This clonotype was seen many times. The chain is built from TRBV11-1 and TRBJ2-7; 8 positions match TRBD2. This CDR3 is 15 amino acids long. V lost 5 bases, J lost 0 bases, and 6 bases stayed unmatched. CDR1 is SGHAT and CDR2 is FQDESV in the germline V gene (reference sequence). In DNA form, the CDR3 reads TGTGCCAGCAGCCGATACGGGGGGGCCTCCTACGAGCAGTACTTC. This translates into CASSRYGGASYEQYF.

This clonotype was detected a few times. The chain combines TRBV20-1 with TRBJ2-2, with D tentatively TRBD1 (6 bases). CDR1 and CDR2 from the germline V gene are DFQATT and SNEGSKA (reference sequence). Trimming left V 3 bases short and J 4 bases short, with 15 bases between. The CDR3 extends over 15 amino acids. The CDR3 DNA reads TGCAGTGCTAGGCCCCTCAGGGGAATCACCGGGGAGCTGTTTTTT. It translates to CSARPLRGITGELFF.

This clonotype was picked up a small number of times. The chain recombines TRBV7-2 with TRBJ1-6; unclear D gene. V lost 4 bases and J lost 5, with 21 bases in between. CDR1 and CDR2 from the germline V gene are SGHTA and FQGNSA. This CDR3 has 18 amino acids. The CDR3 spells CASSSHYEGKTNNSPLHF. The CDR3 DNA sequence: TGTGCCAGCAGCTCCCACTACGAAGGGAAGACTAATAATTCACCCCTCCACTTT.

This clonotype appeared a few times. The chain combines TRBV7-3 with TRBJ2-3; D may be TRBD2 (6 bases). CDR3 size: 15 residues. Trimming stripped 2 bases from V and 4 bases from J, with 13 bases between. Germline V gives CDR1 SGHTA, CDR2 FQGTGA. The CDR3 spells CASSLGGAHADTQYF. The DNA for the CDR3 is TGTGCCAGCAGCTTAGGAGGGGCTCACGCAGATACGCAGTATTTT.

The chain links TRBV3-1 to TRBJ2-1; D uncertain. Germline assignment: CDR1 LGHDT and CDR2 YNNKEL (reference sequence). V was clipped by 4 bases and J by 8 bases, with 6 bases between them. The CDR3 has 11 amino acids. CDR3 nucleotide sequence: TGTGCCAGCAGCCGCAGTGATGAGCAGTTCTTC. Protein: CASSRSDEQFF.

This clonotype was seen ten or more times. The chain couples TRBV6-5 to TRBJ1-2; D ambiguous. The V end was cut by 5 bases, the J end by 8 bases, with 24 bases between. Germline V gene sequence: CDR1 MNHEY, CDR2 SVGAGI. The CDR3 contains 16 residues. The CDR3 coding sequence is TGTGCCAGCAGTACCTCGACGGTCAGCAGCGGCTGGGGCTACACCTTC. Translation: CASSTSTVSSGWGYTF.

The chain joins TRBV20-1 to TRBJ2-3; no clear D gene. There are 13 residues in the CDR3. V lost 4 bases and J lost 2, with 10 bases in between. From germline, CDR1 is DFQATT and CDR2 SNEGSKA (reference sequence). The CDR3, as DNA: TGCAGTGCTATTCCCCAGATCACAGATACGCAGTATTTT. As protein: CSAIPQITDTQYF.

This clonotype was seen at least ten times. This chain uses TRBV20-1 with TRBJ2-5, with D perhaps matching TRBD2 (6 bases). The CDR3 sequence is 14 residues long. Trimming took 3 bases from V and 1 from J, leaving 12 bases between them. Germline CDR1 reads DFQATT; CDR2 reads SNEGSKA (reference sequence). The CDR3 DNA reads as TGCAGTGCTAGGGGGGGAATAGGCCAAGAGACCCAGTACTTC. Its protein is CSARGGIGQETQYF.

The chain uses TRBV6-5 and TRBJ1-2; no reliable D call. Germline V gives CDR1 MNHEY, CDR2 SVGAGI. Trimming took 2 bases from V and 2 from J, leaving 3 bases between them. This CDR3 comprises 12 residues. The CDR3 DNA sequence: TGTGCCAGCAGTTACGGGAACTATGGCTACACCTTC. This sequence encodes CASSYGNYGYTF.

V and J are TRBV28 and TRBJ2-7, with TRBD2 as a possible D gene (7 bases). Germline CDR1 MDHEN, CDR2 SYDVKM. CDR3 length: 15 amino acids. The V end was cut by 6 bases, the J end by 2 bases, with 17 bases between. CDR3 protein: CASSHGGGGPYEQYF. The CDR3 nucleotides read TGTGCCAGCAGCCATGGGGGAGGGGGACCCTACGAGCAGTACTTC.

At least ten counts were recorded for this clonotype. The chain combines TRBV12-3 or TRBV12-4 with TRBJ2-4, with TRBD1 as a possible D gene (5 bases). The ends were cut back, 7 bases at V and 1 base at J, with 11 bases in the middle. The CDR3 is 14 amino acids. The CDR3 DNA reads as TGTGCCAGCAACCCAGGGCTGGCCAAAAACATTCAGTACTTC. It encodes CASNPGLAKNIQYF.

In this sample, this clonotype turned up many times. The J gene is TRBJ1-1, the V gene TRBV28; D unclear. Germline CDR1 and CDR2: MDHEN and SYDVKM. Trimming removed 4 bases at V and 0 bases at J, with 9 bases between. The length of the CDR3 is 14 residues. As DNA, the CDR3 is TGTGCCAGCAGTTCCTTACCTCTGAACACTGAAGCTTTCTTT. This codes for CASSSLPLNTEAFF.

The V and J genes are TRBV7-9 and TRBJ1-1, with D hard to call. Trimming removed 2 bases from V and 0 bases from J, with 16 bases in between. CDR1 is SEHNR and CDR2 is FQNEAQ in the germline V gene (reference sequence). The CDR3 length is 17 residues. The CDR3 DNA sequence: TGTGCCAGCAGCTTATTAATGGTGAGCCTGATGAACACTGAAGCTTTCTTT. Translation: CASSLLMVSLMNTEAFF.

The V gene is TRBV6-6, the J gene TRBJ2-3; 9 bases align to TRBD1. J lost 3 bases, V lost 0 bases, and 10 bases had no gene match. The germline gives CDR1 MNHNY, CDR2 SVGAGI (reference sequence). This CDR3 is built from 18 residues. CDR3 nucleotides: TGTGCCAGCAGTTACTCACCAAGCGGGACAGGGAGGACAGATACGCAGTATTTT. Translated: CASSYSPSGTGRTDTQYF.

This clonotype was counted many times. Written as DNA, the CDR3 is TGTGCCAGTAGGCAGCGGAGCTCCTACGAGCAGTACTTC. Its translation is CASRQRSSYEQYF. The V and J genes are TRBV27 and TRBJ2-7; D is perhaps TRBD2 (5 bases). The length of the CDR3 is 13 residues. The germline CDR1 and CDR2 sequences are MNHEY and SMNVEV (reference sequence). V was pared by 9 bases and J by 0 bases, with 12 bases between.

This clonotype was recorded at least ten times. The gene calls are TRBV29-1 and TRBJ2-7; D uncertain. V was clipped by 6 bases and J by 6 bases, with 15 bases between them. CDR1 is SQVTM and CDR2 is ANQGSEA in the germline V gene. This CDR3 contains 12 residues. The DNA of the CDR3 is TGCAGCGTGGGTAGTTGGCGCACCGAGCAGTACTTC. This encodes CSVGSWRTEQYF.

The rearrangement joins TRBV3-1 to TRBJ2-7, with D perhaps TRBD1 (6 bases). Looked up from germline, CDR1 is LGHDT and CDR2 is YNNKEL (reference sequence). The CDR3 totals 17 residues. Trimming stripped 1 base from V and 2 bases from J, with 18 bases between. The CDR3 loop is CASSQGLYETGPYEQYF. CDR3 nucleotides: TGTGCCAGCAGCCAAGGGCTATACGAGACAGGCCCCTACGAGCAGTACTTC.

V usage is TRBV7-2 and J usage is TRBJ2-7; 8 bases map to TRBD1. Germline CDR1 SGHTA, CDR2 FQGNSA. CDR3 length: 14 residues. V was pared by 5 bases and J by 5 bases, with 8 bases of the junction left unmatched. In DNA, the CDR3 is TGTGCCAGCAGCCCCCCGACAGGGGTCGACGAGCAGTACTTC. It encodes CASSPPTGVDEQYF.

This clonotype has only a few counts. V and J are TRBV28 and TRBJ2-1; 7 bases match TRBD2. The CDR3 is made up of 16 amino acids. V lost 1 base to trimming and J lost 7 bases; unmatched junction nucleotides: 10. Germline-derived CDR1 and CDR2 are MDHEN and SYDVKM. The CDR3 DNA follows: TGTGCCAGCAGTTTATCGGTGGCGGGAGAGCGTAATGAGCAGTTCTTC. Translating it yields CASSLSVAGERNEQFF.

This clonotype was detected ten times or more. The chain combines TRBV28 with TRBJ2-5, with 8 positions matching TRBD2. V lost 2 bases, J lost 5 bases, and 7 bases stayed unmatched. The germline CDR1 and CDR2 sequences are MDHEN and SYDVKM. The CDR3 has 15 residues. CDR3 coding DNA: TGTGCCAGCAGTTTAGCCGGGGGGGCGGAGGAGACCCAGTACTTC. It encodes CASSLAGGAEETQYF.